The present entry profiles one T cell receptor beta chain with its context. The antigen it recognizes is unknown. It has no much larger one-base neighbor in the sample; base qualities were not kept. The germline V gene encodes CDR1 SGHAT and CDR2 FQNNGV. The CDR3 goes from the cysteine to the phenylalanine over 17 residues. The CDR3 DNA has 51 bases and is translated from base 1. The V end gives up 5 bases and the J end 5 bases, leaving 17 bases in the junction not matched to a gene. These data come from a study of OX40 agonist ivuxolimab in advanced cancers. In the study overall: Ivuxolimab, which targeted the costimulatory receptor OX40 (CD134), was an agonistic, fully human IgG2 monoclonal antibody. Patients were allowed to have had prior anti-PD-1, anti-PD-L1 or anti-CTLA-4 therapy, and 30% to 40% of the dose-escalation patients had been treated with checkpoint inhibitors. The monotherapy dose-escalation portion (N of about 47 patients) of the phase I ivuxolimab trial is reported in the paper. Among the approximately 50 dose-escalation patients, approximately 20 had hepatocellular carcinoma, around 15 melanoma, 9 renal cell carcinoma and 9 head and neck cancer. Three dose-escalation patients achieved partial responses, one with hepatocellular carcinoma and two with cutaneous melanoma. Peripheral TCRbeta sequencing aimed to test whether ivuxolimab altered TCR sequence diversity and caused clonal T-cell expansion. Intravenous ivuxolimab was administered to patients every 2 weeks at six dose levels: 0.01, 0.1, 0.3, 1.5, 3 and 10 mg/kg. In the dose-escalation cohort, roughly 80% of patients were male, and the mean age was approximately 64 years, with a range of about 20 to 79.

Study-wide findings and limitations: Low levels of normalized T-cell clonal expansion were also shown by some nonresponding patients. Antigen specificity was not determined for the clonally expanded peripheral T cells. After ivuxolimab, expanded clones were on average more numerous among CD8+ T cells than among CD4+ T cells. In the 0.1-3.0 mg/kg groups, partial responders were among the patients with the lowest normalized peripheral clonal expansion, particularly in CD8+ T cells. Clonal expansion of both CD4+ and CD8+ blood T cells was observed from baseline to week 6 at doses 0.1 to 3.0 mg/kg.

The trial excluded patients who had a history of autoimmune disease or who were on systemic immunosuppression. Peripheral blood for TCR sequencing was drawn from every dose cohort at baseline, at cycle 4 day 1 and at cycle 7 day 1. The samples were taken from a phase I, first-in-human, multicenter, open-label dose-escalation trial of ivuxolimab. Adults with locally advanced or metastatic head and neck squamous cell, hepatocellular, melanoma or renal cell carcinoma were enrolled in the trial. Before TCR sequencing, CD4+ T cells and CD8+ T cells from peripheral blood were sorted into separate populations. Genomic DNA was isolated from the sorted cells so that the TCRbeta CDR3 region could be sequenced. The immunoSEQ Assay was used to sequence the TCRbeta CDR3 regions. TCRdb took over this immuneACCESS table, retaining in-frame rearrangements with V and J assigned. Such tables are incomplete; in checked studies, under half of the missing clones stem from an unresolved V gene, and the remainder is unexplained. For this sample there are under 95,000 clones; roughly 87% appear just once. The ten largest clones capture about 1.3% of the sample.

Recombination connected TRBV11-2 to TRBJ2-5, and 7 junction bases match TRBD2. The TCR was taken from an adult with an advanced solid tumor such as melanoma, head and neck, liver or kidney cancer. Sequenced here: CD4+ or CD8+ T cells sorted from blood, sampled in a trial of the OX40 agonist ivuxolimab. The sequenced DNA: TGTGCCAGCAGCCGAATGGTGGGAGGGCCGGTAGGGGAGACCCAGTACTTC. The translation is CASSRMVGGPVGETQYF.